The TCR beta chain described here comes from a study of blood T cell repertoires in COVID-19. Profiling relied on immunoSEQ multiplex PCR, and the TCRdb table lists in-frame clones only, not all of them. Of roughly 50,000 clones listed, approximately 85% were seen once; the top ten hold 9.5% to 13%. Trimming took off 4 bases at V and 7 bases at J, with 8 bases between the two ends. CDR3 length: 11 amino acids. Looked up from germline, CDR1 is DFQATT and CDR2 is SNEGSKA (reference sequence). The V gene is TRBV20-1, the J gene TRBJ1-3, with D unresolved. The receptor's source is a human donor in a cohort sampled during active COVID-19. The sample taken for sequencing was peripheral blood. The CDR3 region has the DNA TGCAGTGCTACCGCCGGGAACACCATATATTTT. Translated, it gives CSATAGNTIYF.